The TCR beta chain under discussion was sequenced for a study of blood T cell repertoires in COVID-19. The wider study: COVID-19 samples collected from the United States, Italy and Spain covered acute and convalescent phases. PBMCs, B-cell-depleted T cells, or T cells were the source of the cDNA or gDNA that made up the material.

The sample holds a few counts of this clone. Data came from immunoSEQ multiplex PCR; TCRdb stores just in-frame clones and leaves some out. This table holds hundreds of thousands of clones, 86% found once. CDR1 is SGHAT, CDR2 FQNNGV, per germline. This CDR3 region has 16 residues. V gave up 3 bases and J gave up 1 base; unmatched junction bases: 7. The rearrangement uses TRBV11-2 and TRBJ1-1; TRBD1 agrees at 8 bases. The sample consisted of peripheral blood. This TCR was recovered from a woman in her 30s with active or convalescent COVID-19. DNA of the CDR3: TGTGCCAGCAGCTTCTCGTCTGGGACAGGGAACACTGAAGCTTTCTTT. Its protein is CASSFSSGTGNTEAFF.